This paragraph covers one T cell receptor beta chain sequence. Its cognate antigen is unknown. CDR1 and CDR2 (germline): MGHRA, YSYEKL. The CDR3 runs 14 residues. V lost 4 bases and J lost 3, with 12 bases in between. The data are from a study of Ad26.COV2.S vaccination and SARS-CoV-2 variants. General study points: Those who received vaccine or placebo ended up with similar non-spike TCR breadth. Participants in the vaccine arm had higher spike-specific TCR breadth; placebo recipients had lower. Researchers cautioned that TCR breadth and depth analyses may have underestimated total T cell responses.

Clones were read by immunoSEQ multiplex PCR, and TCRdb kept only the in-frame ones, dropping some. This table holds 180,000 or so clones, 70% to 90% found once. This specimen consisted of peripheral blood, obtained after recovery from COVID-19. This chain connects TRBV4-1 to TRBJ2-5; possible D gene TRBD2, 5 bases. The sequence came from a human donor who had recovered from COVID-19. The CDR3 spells CASSPGLREETQYF. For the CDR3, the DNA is TGCGCCAGCAGCCCCGGACTGAGGGAAGAGACCCAGTACTTC.